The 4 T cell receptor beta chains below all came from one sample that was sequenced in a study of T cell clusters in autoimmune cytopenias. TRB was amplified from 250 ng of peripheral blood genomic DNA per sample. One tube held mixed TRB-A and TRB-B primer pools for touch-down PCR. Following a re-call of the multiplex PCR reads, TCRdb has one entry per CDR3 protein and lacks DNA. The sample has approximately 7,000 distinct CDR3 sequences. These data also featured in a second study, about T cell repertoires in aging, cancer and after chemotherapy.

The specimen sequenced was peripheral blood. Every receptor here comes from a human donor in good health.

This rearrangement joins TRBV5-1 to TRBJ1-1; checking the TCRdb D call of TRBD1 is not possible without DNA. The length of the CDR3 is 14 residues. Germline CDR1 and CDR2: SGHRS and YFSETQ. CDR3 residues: CASSWNRVSTEAFF.

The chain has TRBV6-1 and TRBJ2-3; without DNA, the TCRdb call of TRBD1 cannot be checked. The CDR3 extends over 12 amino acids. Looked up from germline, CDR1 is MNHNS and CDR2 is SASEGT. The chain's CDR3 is CASRRGRDTQYF.

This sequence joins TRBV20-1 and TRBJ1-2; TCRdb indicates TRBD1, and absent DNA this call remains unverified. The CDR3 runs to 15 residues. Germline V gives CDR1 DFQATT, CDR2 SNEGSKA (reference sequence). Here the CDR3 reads CSAGTGGRANYGYTF.

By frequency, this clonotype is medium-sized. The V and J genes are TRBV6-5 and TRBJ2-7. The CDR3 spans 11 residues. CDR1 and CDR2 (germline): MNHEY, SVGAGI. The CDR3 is CASRRGGEQYF.